This T cell receptor (beta chain) stems from a study of CD8 T cells in Susac syndrome. The V end was cut by 3 bases, the J end by 10 bases, with 10 bases between. CDR1 SGDLS and CDR2 YYNGEE come from the germline V gene. The CDR3 extends over 11 amino acids. The RNA input was roughly 0.45 to 1 ug, and it was reverse transcribed with random hexamers. With immunoSEQ multiplex PCR, TCR beta CDR3 was amplified across 54 Vbeta and 13 Jbeta. TCRdb processed the immunoSEQ multiplex PCR reads anew with MiXCR; each CDR3 protein has one entry. The sample lists around 170,000 distinct CDR3 sequences, approximately 95% occurring once.

This receptor was obtained from a human donor with multiple sclerosis. The chain combines TRBV9 with TRBJ1-2; no clear D. The source material was CD8+ T cells from PBMCs. CDR3 region: CASSAGGYYTF. CDR3 sequence (DNA): TGTGCCAGCAGCGCGGGCGGGTACTACACCTTC.